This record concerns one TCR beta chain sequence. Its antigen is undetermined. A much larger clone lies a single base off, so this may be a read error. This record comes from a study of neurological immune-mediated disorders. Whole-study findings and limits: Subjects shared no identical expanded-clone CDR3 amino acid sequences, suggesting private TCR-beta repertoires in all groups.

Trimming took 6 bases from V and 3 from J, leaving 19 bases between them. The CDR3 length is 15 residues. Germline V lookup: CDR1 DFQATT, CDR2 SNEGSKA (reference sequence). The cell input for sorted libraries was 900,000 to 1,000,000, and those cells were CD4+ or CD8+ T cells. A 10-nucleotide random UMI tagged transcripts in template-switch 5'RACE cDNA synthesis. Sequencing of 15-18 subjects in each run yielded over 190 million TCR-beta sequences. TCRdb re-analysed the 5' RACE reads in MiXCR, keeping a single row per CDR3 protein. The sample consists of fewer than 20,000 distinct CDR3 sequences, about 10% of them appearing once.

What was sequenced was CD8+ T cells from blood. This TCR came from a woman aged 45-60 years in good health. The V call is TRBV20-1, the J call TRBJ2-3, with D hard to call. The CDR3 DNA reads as TGCAGTGCCGCCGACCTCAGATTACAGACAGATACGCAGTATTTT. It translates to CSAADLRLQTDTQYF.